This TCR beta chain was observed in a study of blood T cell repertoires in COVID-19. Across the study: Sites across the United States, Italy and Spain contributed samples from acute and convalescent COVID-19.

Per the original data handling: It was from reference gene primer amplification that nucleated cell counts were estimated. Some clones are missing from TCRdb's copy, which holds only in-frame ones; the method was immunoSEQ multiplex PCR. The V and J calls and clone size are taken from that table; D and trimming were inferred from the DNA. The data contain approximately 270,000 clones, approximately 86% of them seen just once; the ten biggest clones take up 0.85% to 1%. CDR1 and CDR2 (germline): SEHNR, FQNEAQ (reference sequence). The CDR3 consists of 17 residues. V was trimmed by 4 bases and J by 2 bases, leaving 18 bases between them. Those enrolled in Seattle joined during active infection and were followed longitudinally afterward.

The receptor was isolated from a human donor with COVID-19, enrolled during active disease. The donor label of this sample is uncertain. Input material: peripheral blood. The chain employs TRBV7-9 and TRBJ2-4, with D possibly being TRBD1 (6 bases). The CDR3 DNA sequence: TGTGCCAGCAGCTCGGGACAAGTCCGGGGATCCAAAAACATTCAGTACTTC. Its protein product is CASSSGQVRGSKNIQYF. Drawing the rest from reference TRBV7-9 and TRBJ2-4, the complete variable domain is DTGVSQNPRHKITKRGQNVTFRCDPISEHNRLYWYRQTLGQGPEFLTYFQNEAQLEKSRLLSDRFSAERPKGSFSTLEIQRTEQGDSAMYLCASSSGQVRGSKNIQYFGAGTRLSVL.